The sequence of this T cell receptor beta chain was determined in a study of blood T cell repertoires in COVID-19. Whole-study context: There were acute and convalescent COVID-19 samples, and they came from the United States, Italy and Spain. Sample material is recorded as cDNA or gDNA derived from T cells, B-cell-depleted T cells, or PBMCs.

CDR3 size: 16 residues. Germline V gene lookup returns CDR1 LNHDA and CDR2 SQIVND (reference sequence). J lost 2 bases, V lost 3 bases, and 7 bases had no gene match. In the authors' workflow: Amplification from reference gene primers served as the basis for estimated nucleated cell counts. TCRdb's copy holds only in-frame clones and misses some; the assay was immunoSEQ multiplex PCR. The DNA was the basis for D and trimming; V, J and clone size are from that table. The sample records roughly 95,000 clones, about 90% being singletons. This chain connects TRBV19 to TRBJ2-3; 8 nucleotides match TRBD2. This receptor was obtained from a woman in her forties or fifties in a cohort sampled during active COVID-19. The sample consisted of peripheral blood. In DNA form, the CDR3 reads TGTGCCAGTAGTATGTCTAGCGGGCCTATCACAGATACGCAGTATTTT. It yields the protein CASSMSSGPITDTQYF.